This T cell receptor (beta chain) was recorded in a study of cytomegalovirus exposure and HLA in healthy donors. Study-level points and caveats: In a later analysis, HLA-associated TCR beta chains were more clonally expanded than equally common others. Judged likely to be a sequencing artifact was a cluster of highly shared sequence variants. Roughly uniform depth of sequencing across donors was assumed in presence/absence analyses.

A remark on this clone: As yet, its antigen is unknown.

PCR was performed using 60 Vbeta and 13 Jbeta primers. How the authors handled the data: A later analysis counted roughly 74 million unique TCR beta chains, around 10 million shared. Measured with immunoSEQ multiplex PCR; TCRdb has only the in-frame clones, and not every one. For V, J and clone size, that table is used; D and trimming come from the DNA. This sample yields some 130,000 clones, of which under 85% are seen a single time; about 0.91% belongs to the top ten. This CDR3 contains 15 residues. Trimming stripped 6 bases from V and 1 base from J, with 15 bases between. CDR1 and CDR2 from the germline V gene are LGHNA and YSLEER.

The origin of this receptor is a man between 18 and 35 years old in good health and CMV-seronegative. What was sequenced was PBMCs. The chain uses TRBV4-3 and TRBJ1-1; TRBD1 is a possible D gene (6 bases). CDR3 protein: CASRGAGAGNTEAFF. DNA of the CDR3: TGCGCCAGCAGGGGGGCGGGGGCGGGGAACACTGAAGCTTTCTTT.